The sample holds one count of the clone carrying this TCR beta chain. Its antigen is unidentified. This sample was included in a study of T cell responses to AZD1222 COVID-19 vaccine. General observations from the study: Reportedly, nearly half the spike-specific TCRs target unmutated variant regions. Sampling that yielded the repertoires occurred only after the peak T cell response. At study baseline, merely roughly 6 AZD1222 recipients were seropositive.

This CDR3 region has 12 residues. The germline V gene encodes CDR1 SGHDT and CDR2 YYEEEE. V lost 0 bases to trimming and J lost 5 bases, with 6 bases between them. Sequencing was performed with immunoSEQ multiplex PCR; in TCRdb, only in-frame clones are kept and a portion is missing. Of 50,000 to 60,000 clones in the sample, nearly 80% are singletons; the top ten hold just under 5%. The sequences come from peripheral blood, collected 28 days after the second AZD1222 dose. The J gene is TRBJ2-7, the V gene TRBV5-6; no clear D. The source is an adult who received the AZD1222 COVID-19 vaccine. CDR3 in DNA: TGTGCCAGCAGCTTGGGTTTCGACGAGCAGTACTTC. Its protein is CASSLGFDEQYF.